This passage covers 28 T cell receptor beta chains from one sample sequenced in a study of Ad26.COV2.S vaccination and SARS-CoV-2 variants. Indicated treatment: some 20 received Ad26.COV2.S at low or high dose, single or two shots; several received placebo; per-sample allocation not given. Material that was analyzed had been drawn on day 63 after the first vaccine or placebo injection. Using immunoSEQ multiplex PCR, the repertoire was profiled, and TCRdb retains in-frame clones only, with some absent. The sample carries roughly 460,000 clones, about 89% recorded once. The input for sequencing was peripheral blood, taken in a trial of Ad26.COV2.S vaccine versus placebo. Source of these receptors: a person between 18 and 65 years old who received the Ad26.COV2.S COVID-19 vaccine or a placebo.

This chain connects TRBV9 to TRBJ2-1; D is perhaps TRBD1 (5 bases). V gave up 4 bases and J gave up 4 bases, with 15 bases separating them. The CDR3 has 15 amino acids. Germline V gene data show CDR1 as SGDLS and CDR2 as YYNGEE. The CDR3 loop reads CASSPPLTDYNEQFF. The CDR3, as DNA: TGTGCCAGCAGCCCCCCCTTGACAGATTACAATGAGCAGTTCTTC.

J is TRBJ2-2 and V is TRBV27; 8 bases line up with TRBD2. V lost 4 bases to trimming and J lost 10 bases; unmatched junction nucleotides: 8. Germline V gene sequence: CDR1 MNHEY, CDR2 SMNVEV (reference sequence). The CDR3 runs to 14 residues. CDR3 region: CASSSRTGGAELFF. CDR3 nucleotide sequence: TGTGCCAGCAGTTCTAGAACCGGGGGGGCGGAGCTGTTTTTT.

This clone has just a few counts. CDR3 coding DNA: TGTGCCAGCAGTGAAGGAGGGACAGGGGGGTCACCCCTCCACTTT. This translates into CASSEGGTGGSPLHF. The rearrangement joins TRBV6-1 to TRBJ1-6; 11 bases fit TRBD1. V dropped 1 base and J dropped 10; count of bases not matched to a gene: 3. Germline-derived CDR1 and CDR2 are MNHNS and SASEGT. This CDR3 has 15 residues.

The genes are TRBV29-1 and TRBJ2-6; D is ambiguous. Germline-derived CDR1 and CDR2 are SQVTM and ANQGSEA. The CDR3 has 13 residues. V was cut by 3 bases and J by 2 bases, with 5 bases left in between. The CDR3 protein is CSVEWAGANVLTF. The CDR3 DNA reads as TGCAGCGTTGAGTGGGCTGGGGCCAACGTCCTGACTTTC.

The chain is built from TRBV19 and TRBJ1-5, with D hard to call. Germline CDR1 LNHDA, CDR2 SQIVND (reference sequence). Trimming cost V 3 bases and J 6 bases, with 6 bases left between them. The CDR3 spans 12 residues. The CDR3 region is CASSIVAQPQHF. In nucleotides, the CDR3 is TGTGCCAGTAGTATCGTAGCTCAGCCCCAGCATTTT.

The chain joins TRBV5-4 to TRBJ2-7; D gene unclear. The germline V and J ends were trimmed by 0 bases and 0 bases, with 19 bases remaining between them. CDR3 length: 18 residues. Looked up from germline, CDR1 is SGHNT and CDR2 is YYREEE (reference sequence). The CDR3 loop reads CASSLDISGQSVSYEQYF. In DNA, the CDR3 is TGTGCCAGCAGCTTGGACATAAGTGGGCAGAGTGTCTCCTACGAGCAGTACTTC. The full variable domain, with the rest looked up from reference TRBV5-4 and TRBJ2-7, is ETGVTQSPTHLIKTRGQQVTLRCSSQSGHNTVSWYQQALGQGPQFIFQYYREEENGRGNFPPRFSGLQFPNYSSELNVNALELDDSALYLCASSLDISGQSVSYEQYFGPGTRLTVT.

Of note for this clone: The junction shows a germline mismatch at one end, possibly a read error. The chain recombines TRBV7-8 with TRBJ1-2; D is perhaps TRBD1 (5 bases). The germline gives CDR1 SGHVS, CDR2 FQNEAQ. There are 12 residues in the CDR3. This CDR3 reads CASSPQGREEVF. For the CDR3, the DNA is TGTGCCAGCAGCCCGCAGGGTCGAGAAGAGGTCTTC.

The chain uses TRBV19 and TRBJ1-5; D not certain. Germline V lookup: CDR1 LNHDA, CDR2 SQIVND (reference sequence). The CDR3 consists of 13 residues. Trimming left V 7 bases short and J 0 bases short, with 7 bases between. The CDR3 reads CASKGNSNQPQHF. CDR3 in DNA: TGTGCCAGTAAGGGTAATAGCAATCAGCCCCAGCATTTT.

The V and J genes are TRBV5-4 and TRBJ2-3; TRBD2 matches 11 bases. J gave up 5 bases and V 0 bases, and 5 bases lay outside the gene matches. The CDR3 has 16 amino acids. Germline V gene sequence: CDR1 SGHNT, CDR2 YYREEE (reference sequence). CDR3 DNA sequence: TGTGCCAGCAGCTTGGCCAGACTAGCGGGACGAGATACGCAGTATTTT. Its translation: CASSLARLAGRDTQYF. The full variable domain, completed using reference TRBV5-4 and TRBJ2-3, is ETGVTQSPTHLIKTRGQQVTLRCSSQSGHNTVSWYQQALGQGPQFIFQYYREEENGRGNFPPRFSGLQFPNYSSELNVNALELDDSALYLCASSLARLAGRDTQYFGPGTRLTVL.

The gene calls are TRBV4-3 and TRBJ1-1; D is undetermined. The CDR3 is made up of 16 amino acids. V was shortened by 0 bases and J by 1 base, with 12 bases between the two germline ends. In germline, CDR1 is LGHNA, CDR2 YSLEER. Here the CDR3 reads CASSQDLTVQNTEAFF. The CDR3 nucleotides are TGCGCCAGCAGCCAAGATTTGACGGTACAGAACACTGAAGCTTTCTTT.

V and J are TRBV13 and TRBJ2-7; D unclear. This CDR3 comprises 14 residues. Germline V lookup: CDR1 PRHDT, CDR2 FYEKMQ (reference sequence). V was trimmed by 0 bases and J by 5 bases, leaving 11 bases between them. The CDR3 sequence: CASSLGDRRDEQYF. The CDR3, as DNA: TGTGCCAGCAGCTTAGGCGATAGAAGGGACGAGCAGTACTTC.

This chain connects TRBV6-1 to TRBJ1-1; possible D gene TRBD1, 6 bases. Trimming cost V 0 bases and J 9 bases, with 14 bases left between them. Germline V gene sequence: CDR1 MNHNS, CDR2 SASEGT. The CDR3 sequence is 14 residues long. CDR3 region: CASSEAGAGRKAFF. The CDR3 DNA reads as TGTGCCAGCAGTGAAGCGGGGGCGGGTCGCAAAGCTTTCTTT.

Only a few counts were recorded for this clone. The rearrangement joins TRBV5-4 to TRBJ2-7; 7 nucleotides line up with TRBD2. V lost 4 bases, J lost 3 bases, and 10 bases stayed unmatched. Per germline, CDR1 SGHNT and CDR2 YYREEE (reference sequence). The CDR3 sequence is 15 residues long. In nucleotides, the CDR3 is TGTGCCAGCAGCCCGGGACCTAGCGGCAACTACGAGCAGTACTTC. Translated, it gives CASSPGPSGNYEQYF.

DNA for the CDR3: TGTGCCTGGACGGACAGGGTTTACAATGAGCAGTTCTTC. Protein: CAWTDRVYNEQFF. The J gene is TRBJ2-1, the V gene TRBV30; 8 nucleotides align to TRBD1. The V gene end was trimmed by 4 bases and the J gene end by 4 bases; junction bases not matched to a gene: 3. The V gene's germline CDR1 is GTSNPN and CDR2 SVGIG (reference sequence). The CDR3 extends over 13 amino acids.

This clone was seen once. The rearrangement uses TRBV5-4 and TRBJ2-7, with 8 bases lining up with TRBD1. Trimming removed 4 bases from V and 2 bases from J; junction bases left unmatched: 2. The CDR3 extends over 13 amino acids. CDR1 and CDR2 from the germline V gene are SGHNT and YYREEE (reference sequence). The CDR3 protein is CASSPDRAYEQYF. The CDR3 DNA reads TGTGCCAGCAGCCCGGACAGGGCCTACGAGCAGTACTTC.

The rearrangement links TRBV27 to TRBJ1-5; weak D call: TRBD1 (6 bases). The CDR3 sequence is 15 residues long. Germline V gene lookup returns CDR1 MNHEY and CDR2 SMNVEV (reference sequence). The germline V and J ends were trimmed by 7 bases and 2 bases, with 15 bases remaining between them. The chain's CDR3 is CASKALNRGNQPQHF. The CDR3 bases are TGTGCCAGCAAAGCCCTGAACAGGGGCAATCAGCCCCAGCATTTT.

V is TRBV6-5 and J is TRBJ1-1, with no clear D. Germline V gives CDR1 MNHEY, CDR2 SVGAGI. The CDR3 loop spans 12 amino acids. V lost 5 bases and J lost 11, with 15 bases in between. CDR3 sequence reads: CASSPPGQRAFF. In DNA form, the CDR3 reads TGTGCCAGCAGTCCCCCCGGGCAACGGGCTTTCTTT.

The rearrangement uses TRBV2 and TRBJ2-7; maybe TRBD1 (5 bases). The germline V gene has CDR1 SNHLY and CDR2 FYNNEI. The V end lost 1 base, the J end lost 6 bases, and 16 bases lay between the germline ends. This CDR3 has 15 amino acids. This CDR3 is CASSEGAGQGPEQYF. The CDR3 DNA follows: TGTGCCAGCAGTGAAGGGGCAGGGCAAGGACCCGAGCAGTACTTC.

The chain uses TRBV7-9 and TRBJ1-1; the D is unclear. The V end lost 0 bases, the J end lost 6 bases, and 11 bases lay between the germline ends. The CDR3 spans 14 residues. Germline V gives CDR1 SEHNR, CDR2 FQNEAQ (reference sequence). CDR3 nucleotides: TGTGCCAGCAGCTTAGCAGGATCGGTCCCTGAAGCTTTCTTT. Translated: CASSLAGSVPEAFF.

Turning to this clone: The sample has other DNA sequences that encode this CDR3 too. The J gene is TRBJ1-3, the V gene TRBV6-6; D might be TRBD1 (5 bases). Deletions cut 2 bases from V and 3 bases from J, with 8 bases between. The germline V gene has CDR1 MNHNY and CDR2 SVGAGI (reference sequence). This CDR3 is built from 14 residues. This chain's CDR3 is CASSYGGGGNTIYF. In nucleotides, the CDR3 is TGTGCCAGCAGTTACGGGGGAGGTGGAAACACCATATATTTT.

The rearrangement links TRBV7-9 to TRBJ2-1; D may be TRBD1 or TRBD2 (5 bases each). This CDR3 comprises 13 residues. Trimming removed 6 bases from V and 6 bases from J, with 12 bases in between. Germline CDR1 reads SEHNR; CDR2 reads FQNEAQ (reference sequence). The CDR3 loop reads CASRGEGSNEQFF. The CDR3 DNA follows: TGTGCCAGCAGGGGGGAAGGCAGCAATGAGCAGTTCTTC.

The J gene is TRBJ2-5, the V gene TRBV5-1; 7 nucleotides line up with TRBD1. Germline-derived CDR1 and CDR2 are SGHRS and YFSETQ. This CDR3 is built from 13 residues. V lost 5 bases, J lost 1 base, and 2 bases stayed unmatched. The CDR3 region is CASRDRSQETQYF. For the CDR3, the DNA is TGCGCCAGCAGGGACAGGAGCCAAGAGACCCAGTACTTC.

The chain recombines TRBV19 with TRBJ2-6; 9 bases fit TRBD1. The ends lost 3 bases at V and 0 bases at J; junction bases unmatched: 3. The CDR3 runs 17 residues. Germline lookup yields CDR1 LNHDA and CDR2 SQIVND (reference sequence). The CDR3 region has the DNA TGTGCCAGTAGTATGGGACAGGGACTCTCTGGGGCCAACGTCCTGACTTTC. This sequence encodes CASSMGQGLSGANVLTF. The complete variable domain, with remaining parts taken from reference TRBV19 and TRBJ2-6, reads DGGITQSPKYLFRKEGQNVTLSCEQNLNHDAMYWYRQDPGQGLRLIYYSQIVNDFQKGDIAEGYSVSREKKESFPLTVTSAQKNPTAFYLCASSMGQGLSGANVLTFGAGSRLTVL.

The V gene is TRBV7-2, the J gene TRBJ1-5; 7 bases align to TRBD1. Unmatched junction bases numbered 6, after V lost 5 bases and J lost 5 bases. The CDR3 sequence is 14 residues long. Germline CDR1 reads SGHTA; CDR2 reads FQGNSA. The CDR3, as DNA: TGTGCCAGCAGCCTACGACAGGGTCATCAGCCCCAGCATTTT. Translated, it gives CASSLRQGHQPQHF.

The chain has TRBV29-1 and TRBJ1-1; D gene ambiguous. CDR3 length: 14 amino acids. Deletions cut 0 bases from V and 6 bases from J, with 14 bases between. Germline V lookup: CDR1 SQVTM, CDR2 ANQGSEA. This chain's CDR3 is CSVEDLMGRAEAFF. CDR3 DNA: TGCAGCGTTGAAGATCTTATGGGTAGAGCTGAAGCTTTCTTT.

V is TRBV15 and J is TRBJ2-1, with 8 bases that match TRBD2. In germline, CDR1 is LNHNV, CDR2 YYDKDF (reference sequence). With V trimmed by 1 base and J by 3 bases, 5 bases remained unmatched. The CDR3 is 16 residues long. The CDR3 reads CATSRATSGVYNEQFF. CDR3 nucleotides: TGTGCCACCAGCAGAGCAACTAGCGGTGTCTACAATGAGCAGTTCTTC.

There are a few counts of this clone. V gene TRBV28 combines with J gene TRBJ2-7; 7 nucleotides line up with TRBD1. The CDR3 is 15 residues long. The germline gives CDR1 MDHEN, CDR2 SYDVKM. V was pared by 1 base and J by 2 bases, with 5 bases of the junction left unmatched. As DNA, the CDR3 is TGTGCCAGCAGTTTATTTCCAGGGGGTCCCTACGAGCAGTACTTC. Residues: CASSLFPGGPYEQYF.

The rearrangement links TRBV14 to TRBJ1-1; no reliable D call. Germline CDR1 SGHDN, CDR2 FVKESK. The CDR3 runs to 13 residues. Trimming stripped 3 bases from V and 3 bases from J, with 8 bases between. The CDR3 region has the DNA TGTGCCAGCAGCCACCTCGAATACACTGAAGCTTTCTTT. Its protein product is CASSHLEYTEAFF.